Here is one TCR beta chain with its context. Sequenced by immunoSEQ multiplex PCR; TCRdb stores in-frame clones only, minus some. The repertoire holds about 530,000 clones, with 60% to 80% as singletons. V was clipped by 0 bases and J by 0 bases, with 17 bases between them. This CDR3 is built from 19 residues. Germline lookup yields CDR1 LNHNV and CDR2 YYDKDF (reference sequence). Donors were healthy HIV-negative adults without recently reported acute infections or vaccinations. This sample was taken from a study of shared clonotypes between healthy human individuals. Sequencing used PBMCs. The chain employs TRBV15 and TRBJ1-4; no clear D gene. The sequence was obtained from a woman between 40 and 50 years old in good health. Some clones in this sample may be carry-over from other donors' samples. CDR3 DNA: TGTGCCACCAGCAGAGATCGGTACAGTACCTTTGCAACTAATGAAAAACTGTTTTTT. Translating gives CATSRDRYSTFATNEKLFF. The whole variable domain, remainder taken from reference TRBV15 and TRBJ1-4, is DAMVIQNPRYQVTQFGKPVTLSCSQTLNHNVMYWYQQKSSQAPKLLFHYYDKDFNNEADTPDNFQSRRPNTSFCFLDIRSPGLGDTAMYLCATSRDRYSTFATNEKLFFGSGTQLSVL.